Each of the 17 T cell receptor beta chains below was sequenced from the same sample in a study of spatial heterogeneity in lung cancer. Time point given: blood at routine non-recurrence follow-up after resection. The study sequenced unsorted whole RNA from tumor, nontumor lung or frozen PBMC. TCRdb itself ran the 5' RACE reads through MiXCR, one entry per CDR3 protein. Found here are roughly 120,000 distinct CDR3 sequences, 9% to 15% of them singletons; the top ten hold 16%. Sequenced material: PBMCs, taken at follow-up. These receptors were obtained from a male donor with early-stage non-small cell lung cancer.

This clonotype was observed at least ten times. This chain connects TRBV2 to TRBJ1-5; possibly TRBD1 for D (5 bases). CDR3 length equals 13 residues. Germline CDR1 and CDR2: SNHLY and FYNNEI. V was cut by 6 bases and J by 6 bases, with 12 bases left in between. In DNA, the CDR3 is TGTGCCAGCAGACAACAGGTAATTCAGCCCCAGCATTTT. This codes for CASRQQVIQPQHF.

In its sample, this clonotype was seen many times. The chain uses TRBV5-1 and TRBJ2-2, with unresolved D. Germline CDR1 SGHRS, CDR2 YFSETQ. V was cut by 4 bases and J by 1 base, with 11 bases left in between. This CDR3 is 15 amino acids long. CDR3 nucleotide sequence: TGCGCCAGCAGCATTGGCGCCAGGAACACCGGGGAGCTGTTTTTT. Translation gives CASSIGARNTGELFF.

This clonotype showed up just a few times. The genes are TRBV20-1 and TRBJ2-4; perhaps TRBD2 as D (7 bases). The CDR3 loop spans 15 amino acids. Trimming took off 0 bases at V and 6 bases at J, with 15 bases between the two ends. Looked up from germline, CDR1 is DFQATT and CDR2 is SNEGSKA (reference sequence). The CDR3 is CSARERGGGLNIQYF. The CDR3 DNA follows: TGCAGTGCTAGAGAGCGTGGGGGGGGCTTAAACATTCAGTACTTC.

The rearrangement links TRBV12-3 or TRBV12-4 to TRBJ1-3; D perhaps matches TRBD1 (5 bases). CDR3 length: 16 amino acids. The germline V and J ends were trimmed by 6 bases and 2 bases, with 17 bases remaining between them. CDR3 residues: CASSPNPLGAGNTIYF. The DNA of the CDR3 is TGTGCCAGCAGCCCTAACCCCCTGGGGGCTGGAAACACCATATATTTT.

This clonotype was counted only a few times. This chain connects TRBV27 to TRBJ2-6; D might be TRBD1 (5 bases). CDR1 is MNHEY and CDR2 is SMNVEV in the germline V gene (reference sequence). V gave up 5 bases and J gave up 0 bases, with 11 bases separating them. CDR3 length: 16 amino acids. The CDR3 region has the DNA TGTGCCAGCAGTAACGCAGGGAACTCTGGGGCCAACGTCCTGACTTTC. Protein product: CASSNAGNSGANVLTF.

In its sample, this clonotype was seen many times. This chain uses TRBV7-9 with TRBJ1-5; D remains ambiguous. Germline V gives CDR1 SEHNR, CDR2 FQNEAQ (reference sequence). The CDR3 extends over 12 amino acids. V was cut by 1 base and J by 5 bases, with 3 bases left in between. In DNA, the CDR3 is TGTGCCAGCAGCTTAGGCGATCAGCCCCAGCATTTT. This codes for CASSLGDQPQHF.

This clonotype was detected many times. This chain links TRBV6-6 with TRBJ1-1; perhaps TRBD1 as D (6 bases). Germline values: CDR1 MNHNY, CDR2 SVGAGI (reference sequence). This CDR3 spans 14 amino acids. Trimming left V 6 bases short and J 0 bases short, with 11 bases between. CDR3 loop: CASSPGTLNTEAFF. In DNA, the CDR3 is TGTGCCAGCAGCCCGGGGACACTGAACACTGAAGCTTTCTTT.

The table lists this clonotype with a few counts. The J gene is TRBJ2-7, the V gene TRBV28; 7 bases are shared with TRBD1. The V segment lost 6 bases and the J segment 1 base; nucleotides outside the gene matches: 9. The CDR3 is made up of 15 amino acids. The germline CDR1 and CDR2 sequences are MDHEN and SYDVKM. CDR3 amino acids: CASRYGTALSYEQYF. The CDR3 coding sequence is TGTGCCAGCAGATACGGGACAGCCCTGTCCTACGAGCAGTACTTC.

The table lists this clonotype with many counts. The rearrangement uses TRBV12-3 or TRBV12-4 and TRBJ2-3; 7 nucleotides match TRBD1. The ends lost 8 bases at V and 4 bases at J; junction bases unmatched: 3. This CDR3 has 12 amino acids. In DNA, the CDR3 is TGTGCCAGCGGAACAGGGGCAGATACGCAGTATTTT. It codes for CASGTGADTQYF.

The table lists this clonotype with a few counts. This chain connects TRBV28 to TRBJ2-7; D perhaps matches TRBD1 (5 bases). Germline CDR1 reads MDHEN; CDR2 reads SYDVKM. Deletions cut 3 bases from V and 13 bases from J, with 16 bases between. The CDR3 is 12 residues long. The CDR3 DNA is TGTGCCAGCAGTTTGTTGCTTGACAGAGTTTACTTC. Translation: CASSLLLDRVYF.

V gene TRBV9 combines with J gene TRBJ2-6, with D maybe TRBD1 (6 bases). The CDR3 is made up of 19 amino acids. V gave up 0 bases and J gave up 1 base, with 17 bases separating them. Germline V CDR1 and CDR2: SGDLS, YYNGEE. The CDR3 reads CASSVGGTTTYSGANVLTF. Here the CDR3 DNA reads TGTGCCAGCAGCGTAGGTGGGACAACAACTTATTCTGGGGCCAACGTCCTGACTTTC.

This clonotype was observed a few times. The chain carries TRBV20-1 and TRBJ2-1; 10 positions match TRBD2. The germline V gene encodes CDR1 DFQATT and CDR2 SNEGSKA (reference sequence). V trimming: 2 bases; J trimming: 5 bases; junction bases outside the gene matches: 9. The CDR3 consists of 16 residues. The chain's CDR3 is CSARPILAGFDNEQFF. CDR3 sequence (DNA): TGCAGTGCTAGACCAATACTAGCGGGATTCGACAATGAGCAGTTCTTC.

The sample holds many counts of this clonotype. The rearrangement joins TRBV4-3 to TRBJ1-3; D call uncertain. This CDR3 spans 14 amino acids. V lost 1 base and J 1 base, leaving 5 bases between the germline ends. CDR1 LGHNA and CDR2 YSLEER come from the germline V gene. CDR3 residues: CASSQGRSGNTIYF. The CDR3 DNA reads TGCGCCAGCAGCCAAGGGCGTTCTGGAAACACCATATATTTT.

The table lists this clonotype with a few counts. The V and J genes are TRBV5-5 and TRBJ1-1, with D unclear. Trimming removed 1 base from V and 1 base from J, with 14 bases in between. Germline CDR1 is SGHKS and CDR2 is YYEKEE (reference sequence). The CDR3 has 16 residues. The chain's CDR3 is CASSLRSSPRNTEAFF. Here the CDR3 DNA reads TGTGCCAGCAGCTTGCGGTCCAGTCCTCGGAACACTGAAGCTTTCTTT. The whole variable domain, remainder taken from reference TRBV5-5 and TRBJ1-1, is DAGVTQSPTHLIKTRGQQVTLRCSPISGHKSVSWYQQVLGQGPQFIFQYYEKEERGRGNFPDRFSARQFPNYSSELNVNALLLGDSALYLCASSLRSSPRNTEAFFGQGTRLTVV.

This clonotype was seen at least ten times. This chain links TRBV20-1 with TRBJ1-5, with D tentatively TRBD1 (5 bases). The CDR3 is 18 residues long. V was shortened by 0 bases and J by 6 bases, with 24 bases between the two germline ends. CDR1 is DFQATT, CDR2 SNEGSKA, per germline (reference sequence). CDR3 loop: CSARDRDVTRLGRQPQHF. The CDR3 region has the DNA TGCAGTGCTAGAGATCGGGACGTTACAAGGTTAGGACGTCAGCCCCAGCATTTT.

The genes are TRBV5-4 and TRBJ2-7, with no clear D. This CDR3 region has 13 residues. The germline V gene has CDR1 SGHNT and CDR2 YYREEE (reference sequence). V lost 4 bases to trimming and J lost 6 bases, with 14 bases between them. CDR3 residues: CASSGPWSSEQYF. The CDR3 region has the DNA TGTGCCAGCAGCGGGCCTTGGAGTAGCGAGCAGTACTTC.

The V and J genes are TRBV5-4 and TRBJ2-7; 9 bases line up with TRBD1. With 3 bases clipped from V and 2 bases from J, the junction kept 6 bases outside the gene matches. The CDR3 is 15 amino acids. CDR1 is SGHNT and CDR2 is YYREEE in the germline V gene (reference sequence). The CDR3 is CASSSRTGVTYEQYF. CDR3 coding DNA: TGTGCCAGCAGCTCCCGGACAGGGGTAACCTACGAGCAGTACTTC.